A single sample gave rise to the 15 T cell receptor beta chains below, sequenced in a study of blood T cell repertoires in COVID-19. Sequenced by immunoSEQ multiplex PCR; TCRdb stores in-frame clones only, minus some. This table has about 320,000 clones, more than 90% appearing once. Sample: PBMCs or T cells enriched from blood (not recorded which). These receptors were obtained from a man aged 55 to 69 who had recovered from COVID-19.

This clone was seen just once. This sequence joins TRBV7-3 and TRBJ1-1; perhaps TRBD1 as D (5 bases). CDR1 SGHTA and CDR2 FQGTGA come from the germline V gene. V dropped 4 bases and J dropped 2 bases, with 11 bases sitting between them. CDR3 length: 14 amino acids. CDR3 sequence: CASSSAGGNTEAFF. The CDR3 DNA is TGTGCCAGCAGCTCAGCGGGGGGAAACACTGAAGCTTTCTTT.

The chain combines TRBV10-3 with TRBJ2-3; D uncertain. V gave up 0 bases and J gave up 1 base, with 8 bases separating them. The CDR3 has 15 residues. Germline loops: CDR1 ENHRY, CDR2 SYGVKD. CDR3 sequence: CAISESSTGTDTQYF. The CDR3 DNA reads as TGTGCCATCAGTGAGTCGTCTACAGGCACAGATACGCAGTATTTT.

V and J are TRBV9 and TRBJ1-4; 11 nucleotides line up with TRBD1. Germline CDR1 and CDR2: SGDLS and YYNGEE. The CDR3 runs 15 residues. Trimming at V came to 3 bases and at J to 5 bases, leaving 3 bases not matched to a gene. CDR3 region: CASSAGTGGNEKLFF. CDR3 nucleotides: TGTGCCAGCAGCGCCGGGACAGGGGGAAATGAAAAACTGTTTTTT.

This sequence joins TRBV11-3 and TRBJ1-1; TRBD1 is a possible D gene (5 bases). Trimming cost V 0 bases and J 5 bases, with 10 bases left between them. The CDR3 contains 14 residues. Germline V CDR1 and CDR2: SGHNT, YENEEA. CDR3 amino acids: CASSLDRGETEAFF. CDR3 bases: TGTGCCAGCAGCTTAGATAGGGGTGAAACTGAAGCTTTCTTT. Looking up the rest from reference TRBV11-3 and TRBJ1-1 gives the full variable domain: EAGVVQSPRYKIIEKKQPVAFWCNPISGHNTLYWYLQNLGQGPELLIRYENEEAVDDSQLPKDRFSAERLKGVDSTLKIQPAELGDSAVYLCASSLDRGETEAFFGQGTRLTVV.

The chain links TRBV15 to TRBJ1-1, with D unresolved. The CDR3 loop spans 12 amino acids. CDR1 and CDR2 (germline): LNHNV, YYDKDF (reference sequence). Deletions cut 0 bases from V and 7 bases from J, with 6 bases between. The CDR3 here is CATSRDRSEAFF. CDR3 DNA: TGTGCCACCAGCAGAGATCGTAGTGAAGCTTTCTTT.

The chain is built from TRBV6-6 and TRBJ2-5, with D possibly matching TRBD2 (6 bases). This CDR3 contains 15 residues. With 5 bases removed from V and 4 bases from J, the gap between germline ends came to 17 bases. The V gene's germline CDR1 is MNHNY and CDR2 SVGAGI (reference sequence). The CDR3 sequence is CASSPLAEGSETQYF. CDR3 in DNA: TGTGCCAGCAGTCCTTTAGCGGAGGGGTCAGAGACCCAGTACTTC.

V and J are TRBV9 and TRBJ2-7; 9 bases are shared with TRBD1. The CDR3 loop spans 15 amino acids. CDR1 is SGDLS, CDR2 YYNGEE, per germline. After removal of 3 bases from V and 2 bases from J, the junction contained 6 bases not matched to a gene. CDR3 amino acids: CASSEGQGLPYEQYF. The CDR3 nucleotides read TGTGCCAGCAGCGAGGGACAGGGTCTACCCTACGAGCAGTACTTC.

The genes are TRBV12-3 or TRBV12-4 and TRBJ2-7; D call uncertain. The CDR3 is 13 amino acids. V was clipped by 6 bases and J by 4 bases, with 13 bases between them. The CDR3 spells CASSPNLLYEQYF. The CDR3 DNA is TGTGCCAGCAGCCCAAACTTATTATACGAGCAGTACTTC.

The rearrangement links TRBV7-9 to TRBJ1-1; 7 bases fit TRBD1. The CDR3 totals 16 residues. Per the germline V gene, CDR1 is SEHNR and CDR2 is FQNEAQ (reference sequence). V lost 2 bases, J lost 5 bases, and 11 bases stayed unmatched. CDR3 residues: CASSLRQGFRGTEAFF. The CDR3 coding sequence is TGTGCCAGCAGCTTAAGACAGGGATTTAGAGGAACTGAAGCTTTCTTT.

The rearrangement joins TRBV6-5 to TRBJ1-3, with D possibly matching TRBD1 (6 bases). Germline CDR1 and CDR2: MNHEY and SVGAGI. There are 15 residues in the CDR3. Trimming took 6 bases from V and 0 from J, leaving 12 bases between them. The CDR3 spells CASRQQGISGNTIYF. In DNA, the CDR3 is TGTGCCAGCAGACAACAGGGAATCTCTGGAAACACCATATATTTT.

The J gene is TRBJ1-1, the V gene TRBV4-2; D might be TRBD1 (6 bases). V shed 4 bases and J shed 11 bases, with 23 bases lying between them. The CDR3 extends over 15 amino acids. CDR1 is LGHNA and CDR2 is YNFKEQ in the germline V gene. As DNA, the CDR3 is TGTGCCAGCAGCCGCCTCGGGGGGGGCCCCTCTGGGGCTTTCTTT. This sequence encodes CASSRLGGGPSGAFF.

The CDR3 loop reads CASTPMSGNTIYF. CDR3 DNA: TGTGCCAGCACACCTATGTCGGGAAACACCATATATTTT. The genes are TRBV9 and TRBJ1-3; no clear D. With 6 bases removed from V and 4 bases from J, the gap between germline ends came to 11 bases. This CDR3 is 13 amino acids long. Per germline, CDR1 SGDLS and CDR2 YYNGEE.

Only a few counts were recorded for this clone. Written as DNA, the CDR3 is TGTGCCAGCAGCGCGGACGGGGAACGGGGCTATGGCTACACCTTC. It is translated as CASSADGERGYGYTF. The chain carries TRBV9 and TRBJ1-2; D is unclear. Germline V lookup: CDR1 SGDLS, CDR2 YYNGEE. Trimming left V 3 bases short and J 4 bases short, with 16 bases between. The CDR3 is made up of 15 amino acids.

The chain carries TRBV29-1 and TRBJ2-1; TRBD2 might be the D (5 bases). This CDR3 has 13 amino acids. Germline CDR1 is SQVTM and CDR2 is ANQGSEA. V was clipped by 6 bases and J by 4 bases, with 13 bases between them. The CDR3 DNA sequence: TGCAGCGTGAAAGCGGACTCGTACAATGAGCAGTTCTTC. It specifies CSVKADSYNEQFF.

V is TRBV11-2 and J is TRBJ2-7; 12 nucleotides match TRBD2. Trimming cost V 5 bases and J 7 bases; bases outside gene matches: 6. The CDR3 extends over 14 amino acids. Per the germline V gene, CDR1 is SGHAT and CDR2 is FQNNGV. CDR3 loop: CASSPSGGVKEQYF. The CDR3 bases are TGTGCCAGCAGCCCTAGCGGGGGGGTTAAAGAGCAGTACTTC.